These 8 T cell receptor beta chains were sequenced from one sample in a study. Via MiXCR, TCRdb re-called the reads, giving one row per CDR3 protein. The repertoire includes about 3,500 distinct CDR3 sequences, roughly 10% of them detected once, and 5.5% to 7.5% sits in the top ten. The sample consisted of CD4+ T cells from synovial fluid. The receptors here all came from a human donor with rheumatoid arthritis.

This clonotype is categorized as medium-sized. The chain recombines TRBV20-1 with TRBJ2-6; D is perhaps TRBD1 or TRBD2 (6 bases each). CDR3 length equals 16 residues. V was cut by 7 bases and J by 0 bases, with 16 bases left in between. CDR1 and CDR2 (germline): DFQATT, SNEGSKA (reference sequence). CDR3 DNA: TGCAGTGTTTCAATAGGGGGGTTCTCTGGGGCCAACGTCCTGACTTTC. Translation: CSVSIGGFSGANVLTF.

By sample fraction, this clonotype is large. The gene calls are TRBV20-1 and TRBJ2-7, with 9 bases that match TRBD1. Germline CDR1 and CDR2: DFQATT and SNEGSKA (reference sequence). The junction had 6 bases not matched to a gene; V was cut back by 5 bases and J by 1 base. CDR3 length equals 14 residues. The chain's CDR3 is CSAVGTGLSYEQYF. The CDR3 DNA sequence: TGCAGTGCTGTCGGGACAGGGCTTTCCTACGAGCAGTACTTC.

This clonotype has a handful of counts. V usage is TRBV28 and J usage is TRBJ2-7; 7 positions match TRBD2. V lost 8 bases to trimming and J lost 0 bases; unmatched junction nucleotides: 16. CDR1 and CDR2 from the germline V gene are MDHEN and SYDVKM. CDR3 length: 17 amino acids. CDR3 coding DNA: TGTGCCAGCCGCTTGTGGGCTACGGGAGGAGCCTCCTACGAGCAGTACTTC. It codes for CASRLWATGGASYEQYF.

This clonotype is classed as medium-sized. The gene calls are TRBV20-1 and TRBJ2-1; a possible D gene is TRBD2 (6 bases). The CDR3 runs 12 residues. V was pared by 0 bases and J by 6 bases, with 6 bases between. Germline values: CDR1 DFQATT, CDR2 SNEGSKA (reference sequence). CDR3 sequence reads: CSAREGGNEQFF. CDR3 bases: TGCAGTGCTAGAGAGGGGGGCAATGAGCAGTTCTTC.

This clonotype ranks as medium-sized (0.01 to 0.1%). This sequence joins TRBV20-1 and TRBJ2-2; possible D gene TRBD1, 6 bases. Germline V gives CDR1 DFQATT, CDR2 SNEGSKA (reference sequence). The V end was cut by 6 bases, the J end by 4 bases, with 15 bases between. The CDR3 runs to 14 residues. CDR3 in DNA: TGCAGTGCCTTACAGGGATCCAGCACCGGGGAGCTGTTTTTT. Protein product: CSALQGSSTGELFF.

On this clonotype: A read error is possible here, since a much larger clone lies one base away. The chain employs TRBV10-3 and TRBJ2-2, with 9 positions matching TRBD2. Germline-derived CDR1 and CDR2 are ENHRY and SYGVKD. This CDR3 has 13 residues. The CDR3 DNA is TGTGCCATCAGTGTAGCGGGGGCCGGGGGGCTGTTTTTT. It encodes CAISVAGAGGLFF.

CDR3 coding DNA: TGTGCCAGCAGTTACTCTACAGAGTTCGATGGCTACACCTTC. Its translation is CASSYSTEFDGYTF. The V gene is TRBV6-5, the J gene TRBJ1-2; D not certain. This CDR3 contains 14 residues. Germline lookup yields CDR1 MNHEY and CDR2 SVGAGI. V was shortened by 0 bases and J by 6 bases, with 11 bases between the two germline ends.

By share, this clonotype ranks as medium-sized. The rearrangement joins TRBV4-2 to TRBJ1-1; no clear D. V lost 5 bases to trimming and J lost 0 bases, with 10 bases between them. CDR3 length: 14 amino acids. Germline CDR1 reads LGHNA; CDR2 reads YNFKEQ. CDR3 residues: CASSLDGLNTEAFF. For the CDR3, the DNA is TGTGCCAGCAGCTTAGACGGGCTGAACACTGAAGCTTTCTTT.